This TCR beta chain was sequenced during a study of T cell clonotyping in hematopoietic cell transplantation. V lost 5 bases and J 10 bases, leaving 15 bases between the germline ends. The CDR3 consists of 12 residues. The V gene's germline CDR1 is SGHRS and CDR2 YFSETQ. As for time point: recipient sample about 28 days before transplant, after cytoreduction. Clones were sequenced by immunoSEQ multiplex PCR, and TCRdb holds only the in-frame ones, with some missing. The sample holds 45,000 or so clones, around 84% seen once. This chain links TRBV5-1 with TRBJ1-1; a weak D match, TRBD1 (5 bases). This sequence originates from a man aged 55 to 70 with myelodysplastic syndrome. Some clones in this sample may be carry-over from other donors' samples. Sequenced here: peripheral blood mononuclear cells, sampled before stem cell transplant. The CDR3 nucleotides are TGCGCCAGCAGTTCCCTGCGGGGGAGAGCTTTCTTT. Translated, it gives CASSSLRGRAFF.